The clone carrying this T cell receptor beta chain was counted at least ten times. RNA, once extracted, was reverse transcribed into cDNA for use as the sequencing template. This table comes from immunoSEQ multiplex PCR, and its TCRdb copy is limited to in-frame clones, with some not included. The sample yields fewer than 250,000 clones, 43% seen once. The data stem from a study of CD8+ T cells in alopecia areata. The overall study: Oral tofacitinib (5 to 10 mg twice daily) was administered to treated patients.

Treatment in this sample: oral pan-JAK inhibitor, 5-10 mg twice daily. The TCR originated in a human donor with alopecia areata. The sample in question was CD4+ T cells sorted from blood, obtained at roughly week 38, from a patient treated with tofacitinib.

The CDR3: CASSQAGVRPRHEQYF. DNA of the CDR3: TGTGCCAGCAGCCAAGCGGGTGTCCGCCCCCGGCACGAGCAGTACTTC. The rearrangement joins TRBV14 to TRBJ2-7; D call uncertain. This CDR3 is built from 16 residues. Germline V gene lookup returns CDR1 SGHDN and CDR2 FVKESK. Between the trimmed V and J ends, which lost 1 base and 5 bases, there was a span of 18 bases. Drawing the rest from reference TRBV14 and TRBJ2-7, the complete variable domain is EAGVTQFPSHSVIEKGQTVTLRCDPISGHDNLYWYRRVMGKEIKFLLHFVKESKQDESGMPNNRFLAERTGGTYSTLKVQPAELEDSGVYFCASSQAGVRPRHEQYFGPGTRLTVT.